The T cell receptor beta chain described here comes from a study of blood T cell repertoires in COVID-19. Profiled with immunoSEQ multiplex PCR; TCRdb holds only in-frame clones, not every one. Of about 130,000 clones listed, around 80% are singletons. Trimming took 3 bases from V and 0 from J; bases not matched to a gene: 3. There are 16 residues in the CDR3. Germline lookup yields CDR1 SGHDT and CDR2 YYEEEE. The clonotype was recovered from a man between 65 and 85 years old with acute or convalescent COVID-19. The V gene is TRBV5-6, the J gene TRBJ2-2; 9 bases align to TRBD1. Sequences were obtained from peripheral blood. The CDR3 DNA is TGTGCCAGCAGCTACCGGGACAGGGCGAACACCGGGGAGCTGTTTTTT. This translates into CASSYRDRANTGELFF. Full variable domain (rest looked up from reference TRBV5-6 and TRBJ2-2): DAGVTQSPTHLIKTRGQQVTLRCSPKSGHDTVSWYQQALGQGPQFIFQYYEEEERQRGNFPDRFSGHQFPNYSSELNVNALLLGDSALYLCASSYRDRANTGELFFGEGSRLTVL.